These 7 T cell receptor beta chains were all obtained from the same sample, sequenced in a study of OX40 agonist ivuxolimab in advanced cancers. Clones were sequenced by immunoSEQ multiplex PCR, and TCRdb holds only the in-frame ones, with some missing. The sample includes 50,000 or so clones, 80% to 95% of them seen just once. The sequences come from CD4+ or CD8+ T cells sorted from blood, collected in a trial of the OX40 agonist ivuxolimab. The receptors originated from an adult with an advanced solid tumor such as melanoma, head and neck, liver or kidney cancer.

This clone rates as large. This chain connects TRBV28 to TRBJ2-2, with 9 positions matching TRBD1. Germline V gene data show CDR1 as MDHEN and CDR2 as SYDVKM. The J segment lost 3 bases and the V segment lost 6 bases, leaving 5 bases of the junction unmatched. The CDR3 is 15 amino acids. CDR3 DNA: TGTGCCAGCAGGTCCGGGACAGGGCACACCGGGGAGCTGTTTTTT. Translation: CASRSGTGHTGELFF.

The chain recombines TRBV5-1 with TRBJ1-1; 10 bases line up with TRBD1. Trimming removed 3 bases from V and 11 bases from J; junction bases left unmatched: 10. This CDR3 is built from 14 residues. Germline lookup yields CDR1 SGHRS and CDR2 YFSETQ. The CDR3 protein is CASSYGTGASVAFF. The CDR3 bases are TGCGCCAGCAGCTACGGGACAGGGGCGTCGGTGGCTTTCTTT.

The chain employs TRBV12-5 and TRBJ1-1; 9 bases match TRBD1. The length of the CDR3 is 16 residues. J lost 4 bases, V lost 7 bases, and 13 bases had no gene match. CDR1 is LGHNT, CDR2 FRNRAP, per germline. This CDR3 reads CASDTRDRAVGTEAFF. The CDR3 DNA is TGTGCTAGTGATACCCGGGACAGGGCTGTGGGCACTGAAGCTTTCTTT.

The rearrangement links TRBV7-6 to TRBJ2-7; TRBD1 agrees at 10 bases. Trimming at V came to 5 bases and at J to 7 bases, leaving 11 bases not matched to a gene. This CDR3 is 15 amino acids long. CDR1 and CDR2 (germline): SGHVS, FNYEAQ. The CDR3 loop reads CASSTGTGVAEEQYF. The CDR3 nucleotides are TGTGCCAGCAGCACGGGGACAGGGGTTGCAGAGGAGCAGTACTTC. Full variable domain (missing parts from reference TRBV7-6 and TRBJ2-7): GAGVSQSPRYKVTKRGQDVALRCDPISGHVSLYWYRQALGQGPEFLTYFNYEAQQDKSGLPNDRFSAERPEGSISTLTIQRTEQRDSAMYRCASSTGTGVAEEQYFGPGTRLTVT.

This rearrangement joins TRBV6-5 to TRBJ1-1, with D hard to call. Germline CDR1 is MNHEY and CDR2 is SVGAGI. V was pared by 9 bases and J by 7 bases, with 12 bases between. The CDR3 sequence is 11 residues long. As DNA, the CDR3 is TGTGCCAGTTTCAGAGGGAGTGAAGCTTTCTTT. Translated, it gives CASFRGSEAFF.

The J gene is TRBJ2-2, the V gene TRBV7-9, with unresolved D. This CDR3 is 13 amino acids long. The germline V and J ends were trimmed by 5 bases and 1 base, with 5 bases remaining between them. Looked up from germline, CDR1 is SEHNR and CDR2 is FQNEAQ (reference sequence). The CDR3 bases are TGTGCCAGCAGCCCCGAGAACACCGGGGAGCTGTTTTTT. Its protein product is CASSPENTGELFF.

The chain is built from TRBV7-9 and TRBJ1-6, with D hard to call. Trimming took off 4 bases at V and 6 bases at J, with 13 bases between the two ends. The CDR3 is made up of 15 amino acids. Germline V gives CDR1 SEHNR, CDR2 FQNEAQ (reference sequence). The DNA for the CDR3 is TGTGCCAGCAGCTCGGCCGGGAACCTTAATTCACCCCTCCACTTT. Translated: CASSSAGNLNSPLHF.